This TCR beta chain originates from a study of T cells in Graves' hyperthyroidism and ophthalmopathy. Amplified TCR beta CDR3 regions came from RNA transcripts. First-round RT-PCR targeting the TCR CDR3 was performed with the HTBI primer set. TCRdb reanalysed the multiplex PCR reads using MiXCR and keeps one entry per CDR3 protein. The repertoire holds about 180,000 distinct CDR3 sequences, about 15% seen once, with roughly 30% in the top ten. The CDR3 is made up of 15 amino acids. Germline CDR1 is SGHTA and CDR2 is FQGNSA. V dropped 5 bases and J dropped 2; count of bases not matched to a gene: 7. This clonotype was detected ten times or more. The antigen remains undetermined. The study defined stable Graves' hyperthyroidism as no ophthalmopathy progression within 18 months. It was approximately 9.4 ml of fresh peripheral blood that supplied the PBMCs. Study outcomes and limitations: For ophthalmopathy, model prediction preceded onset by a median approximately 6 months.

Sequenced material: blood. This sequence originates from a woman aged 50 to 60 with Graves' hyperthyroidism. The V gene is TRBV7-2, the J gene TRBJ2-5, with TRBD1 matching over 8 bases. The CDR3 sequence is CASSRRQGKQETQYF. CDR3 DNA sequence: TGTGCCAGCAGCCGGAGACAGGGGAAACAAGAGACCCAGTACTTC.